The T cell receptor (beta chain) described here comes from a study of blood T cell repertoires in COVID-19. Study details: Sources were T cells, B-cell-depleted T cells, or PBMCs; the material itself was cDNA or gDNA.

Per the study methods: Amplified reference gene primers provided the basis for estimating nucleated cell counts. TCRdb's table, derived via immunoSEQ multiplex PCR, lists solely in-frame clones and lacks some. Clone size and V and J calls were adopted from that table, with D and trimming inferred from the DNA. The sample has approximately 120,000 clones, around 81% seen once; the top ten hold about 9.4%. The junction had 0 bases not matched to a gene; V was cut back by 0 bases and J by 4 bases. CDR1 and CDR2 from the germline V gene are LNHDA and SQIVND (reference sequence). This CDR3 has 14 amino acids.

This TCR was sampled from a human donor in a cohort sampled during active COVID-19. The genes are TRBV19 and TRBJ1-5; 7 bases agree with TRBD1. The sample taken for sequencing was peripheral blood. CDR3 nucleotide sequence: TGTGCCAGTAGTATAGAGACAGGGAATCAGCCCCAGCATTTT. Its translation is CASSIETGNQPQHF.